This TCR beta chain was found in a study of cytomegalovirus exposure and HLA in healthy donors. 60 Vbeta and 13 Jbeta primers were used in PCR. Method: immunoSEQ multiplex PCR; TCRdb's copy keeps in-frame clones and lacks some. The sample has about 110,000 clones, roughly 82% seen once. The V gene lost 1 base and the J gene lost 0 bases, with 14 bases spanning the gap. The length of the CDR3 is 17 residues. Germline V gene data show CDR1 as SGHRS and CDR2 as YFSETQ. The V and J genes are TRBV5-1 and TRBJ2-1; weak D call: TRBD1 (7 bases). This receptor was identified in a woman aged 45-60 years in good health and CMV-seropositive. The sequenced sample consisted of PBMCs. CDR3 loop: CASSLIRGASSYNEQFF. CDR3 sequence (DNA): TGCGCCAGCAGCTTGATCAGGGGGGCCAGCTCCTACAATGAGCAGTTCTTC. The full variable domain, rest sourced from reference TRBV5-1 and TRBJ2-1, is KAGVTQTPRYLIKTRGQQVTLSCSPISGHRSVSWYQQTPGQGLQFLFEYFSETQRNKGNFPGRFSGRQFSNSRSEMNVSTLELGDSALYLCASSLIRGASSYNEQFFGPGTRLTVL.